This passage covers 10 T cell receptor beta chains from one sample sequenced in a study of graft-versus-host responses after intestinal transplantation. The antigens for these receptors are not known. This table comes from immunoSEQ multiplex PCR, and its TCRdb copy is limited to in-frame clones, with some not included. The sample yields about 120,000 clones, about 95% seen once. This specimen consisted of unstimulated CD8+ T cells sorted from spleen or lymph node cells, obtained before intestinal transplant. These receptors were collected from a human donor who received an intestinal transplant.

The V gene is TRBV27, the J gene TRBJ2-7, with 10 bases aligning to TRBD2. Germline CDR1 MNHEY, CDR2 SMNVEV (reference sequence). This CDR3 region has 14 residues. J was trimmed by 4 bases and V by 7 bases; bases with no gene match: 7. CDR3 in amino acids: CASTPLAGVYEQYF. As DNA, the CDR3 is TGTGCCAGCACCCCTCTAGCGGGAGTATACGAGCAGTACTTC.

The V and J genes are TRBV13 and TRBJ1-5; TRBD1 aligns across 9 bases. V trimming: 5 bases; J trimming: 4 bases; junction bases outside the gene matches: 3. The CDR3 has 14 amino acids. The germline V gene encodes CDR1 PRHDT and CDR2 FYEKMQ (reference sequence). This CDR3 is CASSRTGANQPQHF. CDR3 in DNA: TGTGCCAGCAGCCGGACAGGGGCGAATCAGCCCCAGCATTTT.

In its sample, this clone was seen a few times. The gene calls are TRBV11-1 and TRBJ1-2, with D perhaps TRBD1 (5 bases). The CDR3 sequence is 14 residues long. CDR1 and CDR2 (germline): SGHAT, FQDESV (reference sequence). The ends were cut back, 2 bases at V and 4 bases at J, with 11 bases in the middle. CDR3 loop: CASSLYRGPYGYTF. The CDR3 region has the DNA TGTGCCAGCAGCTTATATCGGGGCCCCTATGGCTACACCTTC.

V and J are TRBV6-5 and TRBJ2-7, with 8 bases matching TRBD1. The CDR3 sequence is 15 residues long. Per the germline V gene, CDR1 is MNHEY and CDR2 is SVGAGI. V trimming: 0 bases; J trimming: 3 bases; junction bases outside the gene matches: 4. CDR3 coding DNA: TGTGCCAGCAGTTACTCGGGGACAGGATTCTACGAGCAGTACTTC. This translates into CASSYSGTGFYEQYF.

V is TRBV13 and J is TRBJ2-7; D might be TRBD1 (5 bases). The germline V gene encodes CDR1 PRHDT and CDR2 FYEKMQ (reference sequence). Trimming took off 4 bases at V and 5 bases at J, with 12 bases between the two ends. The CDR3 sequence is 13 residues long. The CDR3 DNA sequence: TGTGCCAGCAGCTCCCAGACAGTCCACGAGCAGTACTTC. Translation gives CASSSQTVHEQYF.

The rearrangement uses TRBV11-2 and TRBJ2-1; D call uncertain. This CDR3 region has 15 residues. Germline lookup yields CDR1 SGHAT and CDR2 FQNNGV. With 4 bases removed from V and 7 bases from J, the gap between germline ends came to 17 bases. The CDR3 DNA follows: TGTGCCAGCAGCTCCTCGGGTTTTAAAAGGAATGAGCAGTTCTTC. Translation: CASSSSGFKRNEQFF.

The chain combines TRBV29-1 with TRBJ2-6; D is unresolved. Germline assignment: CDR1 SQVTM and CDR2 ANQGSEA. Trimming cost V 3 bases and J 0 bases, with 3 bases left between them. The CDR3 has 13 amino acids. CDR3 DNA: TGCAGCGTTGACAGCTCTGGGGCCAACGTCCTGACTTTC. Translated, it gives CSVDSSGANVLTF. Full variable domain (rest looked up from reference TRBV29-1 and TRBJ2-6): SAVISQKPSRDICQRGTSLTIQCQVDSQVTMMFWYRQQPGQSLTLIATANQGSEATYESGFVIDKFPISRPNLTFSTLTVSNMSPEDSSIYLCSVDSSGANVLTFGAGSRLTVL.

The rearrangement links TRBV6-9 to TRBJ1-6, with TRBD1 identical over 10 bases. Looked up from germline, CDR1 is MNHGY and CDR2 is SVAAGI. The V and J ends lost 1 base and 1 base, in that order; junction bases with no gene match: 1. The CDR3 totals 17 residues. The CDR3 sequence: CASSYWTGGSYNSPLHF. The CDR3 DNA sequence: TGTGCCAGCAGTTATTGGACAGGGGGATCCTATAATTCACCCCTCCACTTT.

The chain has TRBV20-1 and TRBJ1-2, with unresolved D. CDR1 DFQATT and CDR2 SNEGSKA come from the germline V gene (reference sequence). V gave up 8 bases and J gave up 4 bases, with 5 bases separating them. This CDR3 has 9 residues. CDR3 nucleotides: TGCAGTTACAGCTATGGCTACACCTTC. Protein sequence: CSYSYGYTF.

The CDR3 sequence is CASSLKAGDTEAFF. The CDR3 DNA reads as TGTGCCAGCAGTTTAAAGGCAGGGGACACTGAAGCTTTCTTT. The chain links TRBV28 to TRBJ1-1; TRBD1 might be the D (6 bases). The CDR3 has 14 residues. V lost 2 bases and J lost 3, with 10 bases in between. Germline V gene lookup returns CDR1 MDHEN and CDR2 SYDVKM.